This T cell receptor beta chain emerged from a study of regulatory T cells in long-lasting Graves disease. Time point noted: newly diagnosed GD, antithyroid drugs for less than 3 months. Extracted PBMC RNA gave rise to the TCR library. This clonotype was counted at least ten times. Germline-derived CDR1 and CDR2 are MDHEN and SYDVKM. V dropped 7 bases and J dropped 3 bases, with 16 bases sitting between them. The CDR3 has 14 residues. TCR beta libraries were built with iRepertoire HTBI primers and Arm-PCR of CDR3 regions. Authors' methods: The samples included roughly 61 TRBV and some 15 TRBJ segments. In TCRdb, the multiplex PCR reads were re-called with MiXCR into one record per CDR3 protein. TCRdb's processing, not the authors' own work, is the source of the V and J calls. The sample records around 480,000 distinct CDR3 sequences, roughly a sixth being singletons. The same specimen was also included in a second study, on T cells in Graves' hyperthyroidism and ophthalmopathy. From that study: For the diagnoses, clinical symptoms, serum thyroxine and TRAb, thyroid ultrasound and orbital computed tomography were used.

The source is a woman aged 40-60 years with Graves disease. The chain has TRBV28 and TRBJ2-7; a possible D gene is TRBD2 (6 bases). Sequencing used peripheral blood mononuclear cells (PBMCs), obtained at new diagnosis, from a patient treated with antithyroid drugs. The CDR3 protein is CASIPQGGSYEQYF. DNA of the CDR3: TGTGCCAGCATCCCCCAGGGAGGAAGCTACGAGCAGTACTTC.